This T cell receptor beta chain appears in the sequencing data of a study of shared clonotypes between healthy human individuals. As for this clone: Its antigen is unknown. The same CDR3 is also encoded by other DNA sequences in this sample.

Study-wide results and limits: Generation of non-shared clonotypes was less probable than generation of clonotypes shared by all four donors.

The assay was run at deep level. The assay was immunoSEQ multiplex PCR, and TCRdb's table has in-frame clones only and misses some. This table has millions of clones, 85% to 95% appearing once. CD45RO-negative, CCR7-positively selected cells formed the naive CD8 fraction, excluding terminally differentiated effector memory CD45RA+ cells. Trimming shortened V by 0 bases and J by 7 bases, and 5 bases separated the two germline ends. From germline, CDR1 is SGHRS and CDR2 YFSETQ. This CDR3 has 11 amino acids. The genes are TRBV5-1 and TRBJ2-7; D call uncertain. Sequenced material: naive CD8+ T cells from PBMCs. The sequence was obtained from a man aged 18 to 30 in good health. Some clones in this sample may be carry-over from other donors' samples. CDR3 amino acids: CASSLGPEQYF. The CDR3 nucleotides read TGCGCCAGCAGCTTGGGGCCAGAGCAGTACTTC.